This T cell receptor beta chain appears in the sequencing data of a study of blood T cells in healthy people across ages. At the level of the study: About one barcoded TCR beta cDNA was captured per two T cells.

This clonotype was seen a handful of times. Combining a sample-barcoded 5' primer with a J-beta primer mix, a second PCR ran for about 7 to 11 cycles. TCRdb itself ran the 5' RACE reads through MiXCR, one entry per CDR3 protein. The sample carries 750,000 to 950,000 distinct CDR3 sequences, roughly 26% recorded once. These data were likewise used in another study, on T cells of mothers and their children. From that second work: Every mother produced more than 8.5 million TCR beta CDR3 reads, whereas every child provided 3 million to 3.5 million.

This clonotype originated in a boy younger than 18 in good health. The sequenced material came from blood.

Here the CDR3 reads CASSFGRTGGWETQYF. CDR3 nucleotides: TGTGCCAGCAGCTTTGGCAGGACAGGGGGCTGGGAGACCCAGTACTTC. This chain connects TRBV11-2 to TRBJ2-5; 11 nucleotides agree with TRBD1. Germline CDR1 is SGHAT and CDR2 is FQNNGV. This CDR3 has 16 amino acids. V lost 3 bases and J lost 5; bases outside the gene matches: 8.